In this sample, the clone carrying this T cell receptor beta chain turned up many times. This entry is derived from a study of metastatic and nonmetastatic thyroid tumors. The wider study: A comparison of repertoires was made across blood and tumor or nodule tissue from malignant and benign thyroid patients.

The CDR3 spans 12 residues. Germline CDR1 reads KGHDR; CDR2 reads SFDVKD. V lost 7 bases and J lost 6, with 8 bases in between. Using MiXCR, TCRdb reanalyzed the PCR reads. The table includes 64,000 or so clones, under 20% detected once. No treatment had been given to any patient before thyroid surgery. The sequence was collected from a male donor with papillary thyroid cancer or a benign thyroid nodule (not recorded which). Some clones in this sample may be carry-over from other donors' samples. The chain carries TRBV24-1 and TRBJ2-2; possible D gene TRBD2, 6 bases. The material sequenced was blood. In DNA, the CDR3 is TGTGCCACCAGAGGGACTGCCGGGGAGCTGTTTTTT. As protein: CATRGTAGELFF.